These T cell receptor beta chains were read from a single sample in a study of T cells in Graves' hyperthyroidism and ophthalmopathy. TCRdb used MiXCR to reprocess the multiplex PCR reads, holding one entry per CDR3 protein. The sample carries some 770,000 distinct CDR3 sequences, 16% recorded once. The sample consisted of blood. The receptors stem from a man aged 18 to 35 with Graves' hyperthyroidism. CDR3s include the opening cysteine and the closing phenylalanine or tryptophan.

j_call,v_call,cdr3_aa
TRBJ1-2,TRBV7-2,CASSLGGGWGYTF
TRBJ1-5,TRBV27,CASSLQGASNQPQHF
TRBJ1-5,TRBV28,CASSRRVQPQHF
TRBJ2-5,TRBV20-1,CSARSGLAGQETQYF
TRBJ1-2,TRBV6-2/TRBV6-3,CASSYYGTTYHYGYTF
TRBJ2-3,TRBV7-2,CASSLSRARWADTQYF
TRBJ2-7,TRBV19,CASSSPGQSYEQYF
TRBJ2-7,TRBV14,CASSHGTGAYYEQYF
TRBJ2-1,TRBV15,CATSRDYQFLPEYNEQFF
TRBJ1-1,TRBV5-6,CASSLMEGTEAFF
TRBJ2-6,TRBV6-1,CASTPGSGANVLTF
TRBJ2-5,TRBV30,CAFSGSGETQYF
TRBJ2-7,TRBV19,CASSPGGQGAYEQYF
TRBJ2-2,TRBV7-9,CASSLVAGRPGTGELFF
TRBJ2-7,TRBV29-1,CSATMTGFEQYF
TRBJ2-7,TRBV28,CASSLWGGNRVRGEQYF
TRBJ1-5,TRBV2,CASSTDSNQPQHF
TRBJ2-1,TRBV20-1,CSATLGPFFGEQFF
TRBJ2-3,TRBV29-1,CSVMEGTITDTQYF
TRBJ2-4,TRBV28,CASSSQGAGKNIQYF
TRBJ2-5,TRBV28,CASSIAGGGETQYF
TRBJ1-2,TRBV9,CASSVARAGGGYGYTF